This TCR beta chain was recovered during a study of blood T cell repertoires in COVID-19. Study background: Researchers got acute and convalescent COVID-19 samples from the United States, Italy and Spain. The cDNA or gDNA used as material had been derived from T cells, B-cell-depleted T cells, or PBMCs.

The CDR3 consists of 15 residues. CDR1 and CDR2 (germline): LGHNT, FRNRAP. Trimming took 0 bases from V and 10 from J, leaving 16 bases between them. Using immunoSEQ multiplex PCR, the repertoire was profiled, and TCRdb retains in-frame clones only, with some absent. Of approximately 300,000 clones listed, approximately 90% were seen once; the top ten hold 3% to 4%. The chain is built from TRBV12-5 and TRBJ1-5, with D tentatively TRBD1 (5 bases). The specimen was peripheral blood. The sequence was obtained from a woman aged 40 to 50 with acute or convalescent COVID-19. The CDR3 sequence: CASGLVRDRERPQHF. As DNA, the CDR3 is TGTGCTAGTGGTTTGGTCCGGGACCGGGAGCGCCCCCAGCATTTT. The variable domain in full, with the rest retrieved from reference TRBV12-5 and TRBJ1-5, is DARVTQTPRHKVTEMGQEVTMRCQPILGHNTVFWYRQTMMQGLELLAYFRNRAPLDDSGMPKDRFSAEMPDATLATLKIQPSEPRDSAVYFCASGLVRDRERPQHFGDGTRLSIL.